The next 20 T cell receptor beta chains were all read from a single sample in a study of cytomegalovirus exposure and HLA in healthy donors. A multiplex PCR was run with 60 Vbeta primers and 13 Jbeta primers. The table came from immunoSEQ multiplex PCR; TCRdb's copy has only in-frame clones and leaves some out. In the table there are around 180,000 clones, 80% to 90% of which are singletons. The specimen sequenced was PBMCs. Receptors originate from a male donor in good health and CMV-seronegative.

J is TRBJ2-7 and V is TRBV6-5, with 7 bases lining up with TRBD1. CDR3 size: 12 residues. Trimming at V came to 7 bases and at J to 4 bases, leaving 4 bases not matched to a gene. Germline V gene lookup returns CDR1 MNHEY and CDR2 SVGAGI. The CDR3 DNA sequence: TGTGCCAGCATGGGACAGCAGTACGAGCAGTACTTC. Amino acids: CASMGQQYEQYF.

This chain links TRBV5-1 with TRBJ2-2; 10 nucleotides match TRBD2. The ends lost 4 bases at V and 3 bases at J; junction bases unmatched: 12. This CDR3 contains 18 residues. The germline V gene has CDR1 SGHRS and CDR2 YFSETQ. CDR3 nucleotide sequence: TGCGCCAGCAGCATTCCTAGCGGGGGCCTTCCACACACCGGGGAGCTGTTTTTT. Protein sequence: CASSIPSGGLPHTGELFF.

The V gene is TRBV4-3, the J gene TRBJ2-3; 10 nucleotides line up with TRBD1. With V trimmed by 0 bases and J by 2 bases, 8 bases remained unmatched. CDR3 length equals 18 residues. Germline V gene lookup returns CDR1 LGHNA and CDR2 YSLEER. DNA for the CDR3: TGCGCCAGCAGCCAAGATCGGGCGGGACAGGGGAACACAGATACGCAGTATTTT. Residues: CASSQDRAGQGNTDTQYF.

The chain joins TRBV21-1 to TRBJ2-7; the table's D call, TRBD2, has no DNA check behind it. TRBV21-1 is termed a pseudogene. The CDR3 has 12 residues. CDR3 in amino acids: CASVTKRREQYF. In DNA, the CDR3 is TGTGCCAGCGTCACTAAGAGGAGAGAGCAGTACTTC.

The CDR3 region is CASSFRAGNTEAFF. CDR3 coding DNA: TGTGCCAGCAGTTTCAGGGCCGGGAACACTGAAGCTTTCTTT. The chain joins TRBV27 to TRBJ1-1, with D possibly TRBD1 on 5 matching bases. Germline V gives CDR1 MNHEY, CDR2 SMNVEV (reference sequence). CDR3 length equals 14 residues. V shed 3 bases and J shed 1 base, with 9 bases lying between them.

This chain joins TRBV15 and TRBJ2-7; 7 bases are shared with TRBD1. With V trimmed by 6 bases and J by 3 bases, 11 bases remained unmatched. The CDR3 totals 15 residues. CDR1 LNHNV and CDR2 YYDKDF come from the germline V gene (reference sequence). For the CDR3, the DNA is TGTGCCACCAGTGTGGCAGGGACAGAGCACTACGAGCAGTACTTC. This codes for CATSVAGTEHYEQYF.

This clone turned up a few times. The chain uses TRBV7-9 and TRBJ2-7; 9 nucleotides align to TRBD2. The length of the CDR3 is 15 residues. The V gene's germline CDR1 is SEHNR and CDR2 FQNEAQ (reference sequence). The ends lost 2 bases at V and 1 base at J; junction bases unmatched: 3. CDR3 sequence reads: CASSLIAGVSYEQYF. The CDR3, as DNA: TGTGCCAGCAGCTTAATAGCGGGGGTGTCCTACGAGCAGTACTTC.

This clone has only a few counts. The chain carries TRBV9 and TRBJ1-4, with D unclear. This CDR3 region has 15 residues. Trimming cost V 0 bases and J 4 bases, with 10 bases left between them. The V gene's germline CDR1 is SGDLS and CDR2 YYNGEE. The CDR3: CASSVGGRRNEKLFF. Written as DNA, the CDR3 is TGTGCCAGCAGCGTAGGAGGGAGACGTAATGAAAAACTGTTTTTT.

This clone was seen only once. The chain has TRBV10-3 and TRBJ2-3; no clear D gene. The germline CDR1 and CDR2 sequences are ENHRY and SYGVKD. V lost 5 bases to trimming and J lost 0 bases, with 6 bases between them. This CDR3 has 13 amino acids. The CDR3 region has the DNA TGTGCCATCAGTCCCGGGAGCACAGATACGCAGTATTTT. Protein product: CAISPGSTDTQYF.

CDR3 sequence (DNA): TGTGCCAGCAGCTTGACAGGGGCGAACACCGGGGAGCTGTTTTTT. As protein: CASSLTGANTGELFF. This chain joins TRBV5-4 and TRBJ2-2; 7 nucleotides agree with TRBD1. Germline V CDR1 and CDR2: SGHNT, YYREEE (reference sequence). This CDR3 has 15 amino acids. Trimming at V came to 1 base and at J to 0 bases, leaving 0 bases not matched to a gene.

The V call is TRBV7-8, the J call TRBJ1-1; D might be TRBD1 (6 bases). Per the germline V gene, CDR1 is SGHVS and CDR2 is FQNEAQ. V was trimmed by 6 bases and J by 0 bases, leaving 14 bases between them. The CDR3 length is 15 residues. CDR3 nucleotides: TGTGCCAGCAGGAGGACAGTCTTCATGAACACTGAAGCTTTCTTT. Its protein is CASRRTVFMNTEAFF.

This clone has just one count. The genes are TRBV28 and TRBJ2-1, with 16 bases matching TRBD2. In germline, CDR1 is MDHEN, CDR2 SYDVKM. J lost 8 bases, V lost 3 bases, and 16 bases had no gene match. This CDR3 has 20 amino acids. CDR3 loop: CASSLGLAGGRRSRGHEQFF. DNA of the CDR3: TGTGCCAGCAGTTTGGGACTAGCGGGGGGGCGACGAAGCCGTGGCCATGAGCAGTTCTTC.

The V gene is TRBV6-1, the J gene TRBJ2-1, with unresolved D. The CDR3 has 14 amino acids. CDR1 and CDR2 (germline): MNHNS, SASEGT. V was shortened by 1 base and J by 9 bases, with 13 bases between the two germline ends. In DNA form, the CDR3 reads TGTGCCAGCAGTGAAGTTAACTTGCTCGCTGAGCAGTTCTTC. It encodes CASSEVNLLAEQFF.

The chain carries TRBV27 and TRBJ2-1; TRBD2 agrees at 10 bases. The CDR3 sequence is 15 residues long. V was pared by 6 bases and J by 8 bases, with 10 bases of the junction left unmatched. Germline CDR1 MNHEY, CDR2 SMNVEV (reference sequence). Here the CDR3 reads CASRVLAGVGDEQFF. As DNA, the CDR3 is TGTGCCAGCAGAGTTCTAGCGGGAGTTGGTGATGAGCAGTTCTTC.

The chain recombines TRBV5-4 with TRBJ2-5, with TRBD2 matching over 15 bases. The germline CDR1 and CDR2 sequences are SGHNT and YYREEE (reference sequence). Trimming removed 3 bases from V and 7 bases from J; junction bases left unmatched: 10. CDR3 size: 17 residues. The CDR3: CASSWTSGRAFEGTQYF. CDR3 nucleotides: TGTGCCAGCAGCTGGACTAGCGGGAGGGCCTTCGAAGGGACCCAGTACTTC.

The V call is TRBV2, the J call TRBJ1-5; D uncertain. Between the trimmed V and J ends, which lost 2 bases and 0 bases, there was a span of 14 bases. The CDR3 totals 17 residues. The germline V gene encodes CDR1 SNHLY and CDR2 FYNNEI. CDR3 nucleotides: TGTGCCAGCAGTGAATACGGGGTATGGGTTAGCAATCAGCCCCAGCATTTT. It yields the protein CASSEYGVWVSNQPQHF.

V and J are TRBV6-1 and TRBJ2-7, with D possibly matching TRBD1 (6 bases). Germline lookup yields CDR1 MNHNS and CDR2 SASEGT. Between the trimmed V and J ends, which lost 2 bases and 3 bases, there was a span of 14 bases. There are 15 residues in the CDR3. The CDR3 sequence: CASSELRGLGYEQYF. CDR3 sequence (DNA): TGTGCCAGCAGTGAATTAAGGGGGTTAGGCTACGAGCAGTACTTC.

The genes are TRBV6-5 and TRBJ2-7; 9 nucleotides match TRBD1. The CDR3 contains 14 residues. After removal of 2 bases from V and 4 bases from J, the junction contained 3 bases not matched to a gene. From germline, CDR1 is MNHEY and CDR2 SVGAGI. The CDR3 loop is CASSYRDRAYEQYF. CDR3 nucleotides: TGTGCCAGCAGTTACCGGGACAGGGCGTACGAGCAGTACTTC.

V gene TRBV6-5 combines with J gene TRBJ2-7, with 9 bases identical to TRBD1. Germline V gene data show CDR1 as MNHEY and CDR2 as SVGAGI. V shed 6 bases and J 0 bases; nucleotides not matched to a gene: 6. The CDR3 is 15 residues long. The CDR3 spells CASRDRGLSSYEQYF. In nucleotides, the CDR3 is TGTGCCAGCAGGGACAGGGGATTGAGCTCCTACGAGCAGTACTTC.

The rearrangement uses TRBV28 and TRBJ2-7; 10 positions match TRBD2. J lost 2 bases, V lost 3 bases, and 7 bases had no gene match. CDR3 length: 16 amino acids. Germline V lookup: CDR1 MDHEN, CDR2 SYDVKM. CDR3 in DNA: TGTGCCAGCAGTTTGGCTAGCGGGAGCATCACCTACGAGCAGTACTTC. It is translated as CASSLASGSITYEQYF.